A single sample is the source of the 9 T cell receptor beta chains below, sequenced in a study of T cell responses to AZD1222 COVID-19 vaccine (dated by TCRdb to about 2021). In light of the paper, this sample's time point label describes: baseline before first vaccination. Library method: the immunoSEQ multiplex PCR assay. In its TCRdb copy, this immuneACCESS table keeps in-frame sequences only and misses some clones. Where compared with another copy, unresolved V genes explain less than half of these, and the others have no known cause. The sample includes 110,000 to 150,000 clones, with 92% observed a single time. Jointly, the top ten make up 1.5% to 2% of the sample. The sequenced sample was peripheral blood, obtained on day 0 of AZD1222 vaccination. The receptors shown here come from an adult in good health.

A single count supports this clone. V usage is TRBV7-8 and J usage is TRBJ1-4; 8 bases match TRBD1. CDR1 and CDR2 (germline): SGHVS, FQNEAQ. CDR3 length equals 15 residues. J gave up 8 bases and V 1 base, and 6 bases lay outside the gene matches. CDR3 region: CASSLGTGGKEKLFF. As DNA, the CDR3 is TGTGCCAGCAGCTTAGGTACAGGGGGGAAAGAAAAACTGTTTTTT.

The V gene is TRBV4-3, the J gene TRBJ2-2; a possible D gene is TRBD2 (6 bases). The CDR3 is 16 amino acids. CDR1 is LGHNA, CDR2 YSLEER, per germline. V was shortened by 0 bases and J by 5 bases, with 13 bases between the two germline ends. The DNA of the CDR3 is TGCGCCAGCAGCCAAGAAAGGCAGGGAGGAACCGGGGAGCTGTTTTTT. Translating gives CASSQERQGGTGELFF.

V is TRBV7-2 and J is TRBJ2-7; D is undetermined. V was pared by 4 bases and J by 4 bases, with 14 bases between. The CDR3 has 14 amino acids. CDR1 and CDR2 (germline): SGHTA, FQGNSA. The CDR3 loop reads CASSSYYPQYEQYF. In DNA, the CDR3 is TGTGCCAGCAGCTCCTACTACCCTCAATACGAGCAGTACTTC.

The V call is TRBV19, the J call TRBJ2-5, with 9 positions matching TRBD2. After removal of 5 bases from V and 5 bases from J, the junction contained 9 bases not matched to a gene. The CDR3 covers 15 residues. The germline gives CDR1 LNHDA, CDR2 SQIVND (reference sequence). The CDR3 nucleotides read TGTGCCAGTAGTCCCCGGGTAGCGGGGGAGGAGACCCAGTACTTC. Translating gives CASSPRVAGEETQYF.

This chain links TRBV27 with TRBJ1-2; 7 positions agree with TRBD1. Germline CDR1 is MNHEY and CDR2 is SMNVEV (reference sequence). V lost 5 bases to trimming and J lost 4 bases; unmatched junction nucleotides: 7. The CDR3 has 14 residues. CDR3 residues: CASSPATGLYGYTF. In DNA, the CDR3 is TGTGCCAGCAGTCCAGCGACAGGGCTCTATGGCTACACCTTC.

The chain carries TRBV6-5 and TRBJ1-3; 10 nucleotides align to TRBD1. Trimming at V came to 10 bases and at J to 5 bases, leaving 5 bases not matched to a gene. The CDR3 consists of 13 residues. Germline CDR1 reads MNHEY; CDR2 reads SVGAGI. The CDR3 DNA reads TGTGCCAACCCGGGACAGGGGAGAAACACCATATATTTT. Translation gives CANPGQGRNTIYF.

This chain links TRBV19 with TRBJ2-7; D tentatively fits TRBD1 or TRBD2 (5 bases each). Germline V CDR1 and CDR2: LNHDA, SQIVND (reference sequence). V lost 1 base, J lost 5 bases, and 12 bases lay in between. CDR3 length equals 14 residues. The CDR3 DNA follows: TGTGCCAGTAGTATAGGTCTTGGGGGAGACGAGCAGTACTTC. This encodes CASSIGLGGDEQYF.

The chain uses TRBV6-1 and TRBJ1-3, with a weak D call TRBD1 (6 bases). Germline CDR1 and CDR2: MNHNS and SASEGT. Between the trimmed V and J ends, which lost 4 bases and 2 bases, there was a span of 18 bases. CDR3 length: 17 amino acids. CDR3 sequence reads: CASSAHRQAGTGNTIYF. The CDR3 DNA reads TGTGCCAGCAGTGCCCACCGACAGGCTGGGACTGGAAACACCATATATTTT.

V usage is TRBV18 and J usage is TRBJ1-5; 11 bases line up with TRBD1. Germline CDR1 and CDR2: KGHSH and LQKENI. The V segment lost 4 bases and the J segment 6 bases; nucleotides outside the gene matches: 2. The CDR3 is 14 residues long. The CDR3 is CASSQGQGVQPQHF. DNA for the CDR3: TGTGCCAGCTCACAGGGACAGGGGGTTCAGCCCCAGCATTTT.